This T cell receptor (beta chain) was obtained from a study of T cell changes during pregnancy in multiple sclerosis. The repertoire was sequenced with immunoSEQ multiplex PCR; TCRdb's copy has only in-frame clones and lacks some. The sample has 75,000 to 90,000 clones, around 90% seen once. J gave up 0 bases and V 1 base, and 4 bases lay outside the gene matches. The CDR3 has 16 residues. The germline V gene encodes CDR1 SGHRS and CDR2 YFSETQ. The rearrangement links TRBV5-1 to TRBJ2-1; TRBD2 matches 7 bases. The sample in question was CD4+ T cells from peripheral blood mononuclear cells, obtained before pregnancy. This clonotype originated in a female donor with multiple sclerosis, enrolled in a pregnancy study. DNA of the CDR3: TGCGCCAGCAGCTTGTCCGGGGGGAGCTCCTACAATGAGCAGTTCTTC. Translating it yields CASSLSGGSSYNEQFF.